These T cell receptor beta chains were read from a single sample in a study of shared clonotypes between healthy human individuals. The repertoire was sequenced with immunoSEQ multiplex PCR; TCRdb's copy has only in-frame clones and lacks some. The table includes 2 million to 2.5 million clones, almost 96% detected once. The specimen sequenced was naive CD4+ T cells sorted from blood. These TCRs come from a man between 18 and 29 years old in good health. The CDR3 runs from the conserved cysteine through the conserved F or W. Each record gives: CDR3 protein, CDR3 DNA, V gene, J gene, D gene, clone size. A D gene is named only where the DNA matches it firmly. Size tells how often a clone was seen (once, few, many) or the class of an expanded clone, and some rows leave it out.

CDR3 protein: CASSELAGAGELFF
CDR3 DNA: TGTGCCAGCAGTGAGCTAGCGGGAGCCGGGGAGCTGTTTTTT
V gene: TRBV6-1
J gene: TRBJ2-2
D gene: TRBD2
clone size: .

CDR3 protein: CASSPEGGGASDTQYF
CDR3 DNA: TGCGCCAGCAGCCCGGAGGGCGGGGGGGCTTCAGATACGCAGTATTTT
V gene: TRBV5-1
J gene: TRBJ2-3
D gene: TRBD2
clone size: once

CDR3 protein: CASSRQWDQPQHF
CDR3 DNA: TGTGCCAGCAGCAGACAATGGGATCAGCCCCAGCATTTT
V gene: TRBV7-2
J gene: TRBJ1-5
D gene: .
clone size: .

CDR3 protein: CASSESTANYGYTF
CDR3 DNA: TGTGCCAGCAGTGAAAGCACAGCTAACTATGGCTACACCTTC
V gene: TRBV6-1
J gene: TRBJ1-2
D gene: .
clone size: .

CDR3 protein: CASSLEQAGAGGRDEQFF
CDR3 DNA: TGTGCCAGCAGCTTAGAGCAGGCAGGAGCGGGGGGCCGTGATGAGCAGTTCTTC
V gene: TRBV7-2
J gene: TRBJ2-1
D gene: TRBD2
clone size: .

CDR3 protein: CASSFDQNTEAFF
CDR3 DNA: TGCGCCAGCAGCTTCGACCAGAACACTGAAGCTTTCTTT
V gene: TRBV5-1
J gene: TRBJ1-1
D gene: .
clone size: .

CDR3 protein: CASSWDTSGNTIYF
CDR3 DNA: TGTGCCAGCAGTTGGGACACCTCTGGAAACACCATATATTTT
V gene: TRBV2
J gene: TRBJ1-3
D gene: .
clone size: .

CDR3 protein: CASSEEGGVERDMFEKLFF
CDR3 DNA: TGTGCCAGCAGTGAAGAAGGGGGGGTAGAACGGGACATGTTTGAAAAACTGTTTTTT
V gene: TRBV6-1
J gene: TRBJ1-4
D gene: .
clone size: .

CDR3 protein: CASSLGSRGSSYEQYF
CDR3 DNA: TGCGCCAGCAGCTTGGGCAGTAGAGGGAGCTCCTACGAGCAGTACTTC
V gene: TRBV5-1
J gene: TRBJ2-7
D gene: .
clone size: .

CDR3 protein: CASSAGQGKTEAFF
CDR3 DNA: TGTGCCAGCAGTGCTGGACAGGGGAAGACTGAAGCTTTCTTT
V gene: TRBV6-1
J gene: TRBJ1-1
D gene: TRBD1
clone size: .

CDR3 protein: CASSYLEGPQHF
CDR3 DNA: TGTGCCAGCAGTTACTTGGAGGGGCCCCAGCATTTT
V gene: TRBV6-6
J gene: TRBJ1-5
D gene: .
clone size: .

CDR3 protein: CASSLGLAGGYNEQYF
CDR3 DNA: TGTGCCAGCAGCTTGGGACTAGCGGGAGGGTATAACGAGCAGTACTTC
V gene: TRBV5-4
J gene: TRBJ2-7
D gene: TRBD2
clone size: .

CDR3 protein: CAISPGLAGVQETQYF
CDR3 DNA: TGTGCCATCAGTCCCGGACTAGCGGGGGTCCAAGAGACCCAGTACTTC
V gene: TRBV10-3
J gene: TRBJ2-5
D gene: TRBD2
clone size: .

CDR3 protein: CASSGWIPTDQGGYEQYF
CDR3 DNA: TGTGCCAGCAGTGGTTGGATCCCGACCGACCAGGGAGGCTACGAGCAGTACTTC
V gene: TRBV2
J gene: TRBJ2-7
D gene: .
clone size: .

CDR3 protein: CASRRAPGSEQYF
CDR3 DNA: TGTGCCAGCAGAAGGGCCCCGGGGAGCGAGCAGTACTTC
V gene: TRBV2
J gene: TRBJ2-7
D gene: .
clone size: .

CDR3 protein: CASRRGDYTF
CDR3 DNA: TGTGCCAGCAGGAGGGGGGACTACACCTTC
V gene: TRBV6-6
J gene: TRBJ1-2
D gene: .
clone size: .

CDR3 protein: CATSRGLGSSTDTQYF
CDR3 DNA: TGTGCCACCAGCAGGGGGCTCGGATCTAGCACAGATACGCAGTATTTT
V gene: TRBV15
J gene: TRBJ2-3
D gene: .
clone size: .

CDR3 protein: CASSSPLTGGRETQYF
CDR3 DNA: TGTGCCAGCAGCTCCCCCTTGACAGGGGGCAGGGAGACCCAGTACTTC
V gene: TRBV7-8
J gene: TRBJ2-5
D gene: TRBD1
clone size: .

CDR3 protein: CASGKGGANTIYF
CDR3 DNA: TGTGCCAGCGGCAAAGGGGGCGCAAACACCATATATTTT
V gene: TRBV25-1
J gene: TRBJ1-3
D gene: TRBD1
clone size: .

CDR3 protein: CASSSSSSGANVLTF
CDR3 DNA: TGCGCCAGCAGCTCGAGCAGCTCTGGGGCCAACGTCCTGACTTTC
V gene: TRBV5-1
J gene: TRBJ2-6
D gene: .
clone size: .

CDR3 protein: CASSPERGSTDTQYF
CDR3 DNA: TGCGCCAGCAGCCCAGAGCGGGGAAGCACAGATACGCAGTATTTT
V gene: TRBV5-1
J gene: TRBJ2-3
D gene: TRBD2
clone size: .

CDR3 protein: CATRSGTGRPYEQYF
CDR3 DNA: TGTGCCACCAGATCCGGGACAGGGCGGCCCTACGAGCAGTACTTC
V gene: TRBV27
J gene: TRBJ2-7
D gene: TRBD1
clone size: .

CDR3 protein: CAWSTGPLNTEAFF
CDR3 DNA: TGTGCCTGGAGCACAGGACCCTTGAACACTGAAGCTTTCTTT
V gene: TRBV30
J gene: TRBJ1-1
D gene: .
clone size: .

CDR3 protein: CASSPGMSYEQYF
CDR3 DNA: TGTGCCAGCAGTCCGGGGATGTCCTACGAGCAGTACTTC
V gene: TRBV6-1
J gene: TRBJ2-7
D gene: .
clone size: .

CDR3 protein: CASSLRPDSNQPQHF
CDR3 DNA: TGTGCCAGCAGCCTCAGGCCAGATAGCAATCAGCCCCAGCATTTT
V gene: TRBV6-6
J gene: TRBJ1-5
D gene: .
clone size: .

CDR3 protein: CASSWGLAGADEQYF
CDR3 DNA: TGTGCCAGCAGCTGGGGACTAGCGGGAGCGGACGAGCAGTACTTC
V gene: TRBV5-8
J gene: TRBJ2-7
D gene: TRBD2
clone size: .

CDR3 protein: CASSLLAGKSNEQFF
CDR3 DNA: TGTGCCAGCAGTTTACTAGCGGGGAAATCCAATGAGCAGTTCTTC
V gene: TRBV6-5
J gene: TRBJ2-1
D gene: TRBD2
clone size: .

CDR3 protein: CASRPLTGVFGELFF
CDR3 DNA: TGTGCCAGCAGACCCCTGACGGGAGTATTCGGGGAGCTGTTTTTT
V gene: TRBV7-2
J gene: TRBJ2-2
D gene: .
clone size: .

CDR3 protein: CASTGPANRGRIGYTF
CDR3 DNA: TGTGCCAGCACCGGGCCGGCGAACAGGGGGCGCATCGGCTACACCTTC
V gene: TRBV7-2
J gene: TRBJ1-2
D gene: TRBD1
clone size: .

CDR3 protein: CASSQIFSRQGTNEKLFF
CDR3 DNA: TGCGCCAGCAGCCAAATTTTCAGTAGACAGGGGACTAATGAAAAACTGTTTTTT
V gene: TRBV5-1
J gene: TRBJ1-4
D gene: TRBD1
clone size: .